This T cell receptor (beta chain) was sequenced in a study of immune cell composition in non-small cell lung cancer. At the level of the study: Most cases were lung adenocarcinoma or squamous cell carcinoma.

Notes on the study in general: Top 10 clone scores and clonality were higher in squamous than adenocarcinoma. Squamous carcinomas (around 80%) more often had tumour-associated clones >0.5% than adenocarcinomas (roughly 33%). Adenocarcinomas with higher top tumour-associated clone frequency had more reactive TILs.

A note on this clone: Its cognate antigen is unknown.

The CDR3 consists of 12 residues. CDR1 and CDR2 (germline): MNHNY, SVGAGI (reference sequence). The J segment lost 4 bases and the V segment lost 6 bases, leaving 3 bases of the junction unmatched. The data were produced by immunoSEQ multiplex PCR, yet TCRdb's version contains in-frame clones alone and is incomplete. The table includes about 2,100 clones, roughly 81% detected once. Sequencing was performed on lung tumor tissue. The clonotype comes from a human donor with non-small cell lung cancer. The chain joins TRBV6-6 to TRBJ2-7, with TRBD1 matching over 7 bases. The CDR3 sequence: CASSLQGYEQYV. The CDR3 DNA is TGTGCCAGCAGCTTACAGGGGTACGAGCAGTACGTC.